These 9 T cell receptor beta chains came from one sample sequenced in a study of identical twins. MiXCR, run by TCRdb on the 5' RACE reads, gives a single entry per CDR3 protein. The sample includes 1.5 million to 2 million distinct CDR3 sequences, 25% to 35% seen only once; the top ten take approximately 0.29%. Sequences were obtained from cord blood. The source is a newborn girl in good health.

This clonotype was counted only a few times. CDR3 nucleotide sequence: TGTGCCAGCAGCTTAGGGTCGCCTTTTAGGGCCTACGAGCAGTACTTC. It is translated as CASSLGSPFRAYEQYF. The chain is built from TRBV7-2 and TRBJ2-7, with D unclear. With 1 base removed from V and 2 bases from J, the gap between germline ends came to 15 bases. CDR3 length: 16 amino acids. Germline CDR1 is SGHTA and CDR2 is FQGNSA.

The V call is TRBV20-1, the J call TRBJ2-1; tentatively, D is TRBD1 (5 bases). This CDR3 has 11 residues. Germline-derived CDR1 and CDR2 are DFQATT and SNEGSKA (reference sequence). Trimming left V 5 bases short and J 10 bases short, with 12 bases between. CDR3 sequence reads: CSALDTYEQFF. For the CDR3, the DNA is TGCAGTGCTTTGGACACTTACGAGCAGTTCTTC.

The chain combines TRBV5-1 with TRBJ2-6; 9 bases align to TRBD1. The CDR3 runs to 17 residues. Looked up from germline, CDR1 is SGHRS and CDR2 is YFSETQ. V lost 2 bases to trimming and J lost 3 bases; unmatched junction nucleotides: 6. The CDR3 protein is CASSFLGQGGGANVLTF. The CDR3 nucleotides are TGCGCCAGCAGCTTTTTGGGACAGGGAGGTGGGGCCAACGTCCTGACTTTC.

This chain uses TRBV27 with TRBJ2-7, with TRBD1 as a possible D gene (6 bases). The last part of the DNA fits TRBJ2-5 better; the J call may be wrong. This CDR3 contains 15 residues. Germline V gives CDR1 MNHEY, CDR2 SMNVEV (reference sequence). This CDR3 is CASSFVHQGWETQYF. As DNA, the CDR3 is TGTGCCAGCAGTTTTGTTCATCAGGGGTGGGAGACCCAGTACTTC.

This clonotype was found many times. The rearrangement links TRBV28 to TRBJ1-2, with no clear D. V dropped 2 bases and J dropped 4 bases, with 5 bases sitting between them. Germline assignment: CDR1 MDHEN and CDR2 SYDVKM. This CDR3 has 12 amino acids. CDR3 region: CASSLPPYGYTF. As DNA, the CDR3 is TGTGCCAGCAGTTTACCCCCCTATGGCTACACCTTC.

The gene calls are TRBV4-2 and TRBJ2-2; TRBD2 agrees at 8 bases. Per germline, CDR1 LGHNA and CDR2 YNFKEQ. This CDR3 has 16 residues. J gave up 4 bases and V 1 base, and 5 bases lay outside the gene matches. The CDR3 spells CASSQVPTSVTGELFF. CDR3 DNA: TGTGCCAGCAGCCAAGTCCCGACTAGCGTCACCGGGGAGCTGTTTTTT.

This clonotype came up a few times. V is TRBV12-3 or TRBV12-4 and J is TRBJ2-1; D is uncertain. Trimming left V 2 bases short and J 7 bases short, with 9 bases between. This CDR3 region has 13 residues. CDR3 nucleotides: TGTGCCAGCAGTTTATCCCCGAGGAATGAGCAGTTCTTC. This translates into CASSLSPRNEQFF.

This rearrangement joins TRBV4-1 to TRBJ2-1; D is possibly TRBD2 (5 bases). Matching the DNA end better, TRBJ2-7 makes the J call doubtful. CDR1 is MGHRA, CDR2 YSYEKL, per germline. The CDR3 has 16 amino acids. CDR3 region: CASSQERGYSYNEQYF. The CDR3 DNA is TGCGCCAGCAGCCAGGAACGCGGGTACTCCTACAATGAGCAGTACTTC.

This clonotype was seen repeatedly, ten times or more. This chain connects TRBV27 to TRBJ2-7; TRBD1 agrees at 7 bases. Germline assignment: CDR1 MNHEY and CDR2 SMNVEV (reference sequence). J was trimmed by 2 bases and V by 5 bases; bases with no gene match: 15. The CDR3 has 17 amino acids. The CDR3 nucleotides are TGTGCCAGCAGTCCAAACCGGGACAGCCTTTTTCCCTACGAGCAGTACTTC. This sequence encodes CASSPNRDSLFPYEQYF.